These 9 T cell receptor beta chains came from one sample sequenced in a study of cytomegalovirus exposure and HLA in healthy donors. Primers included in the PCR were 60 Vbeta and 13 Jbeta primers. TCRdb's copy holds only in-frame clones and misses some; the assay was immunoSEQ multiplex PCR. This repertoire shows around 190,000 clones, around four fifths found once; its top ten account for 1.5% to 2%. Material: PBMCs. The receptors were gathered from a man aged 35-49 years in good health and CMV-seropositive.

V and J are TRBV5-1 and TRBJ2-1; 7 bases fit TRBD1. CDR1 is SGHRS and CDR2 is YFSETQ in the germline V gene. This CDR3 is built from 15 residues. Losses at the gene ends were 0 bases for V and 9 bases for J; bases not matched to a gene: 9. The CDR3 region has the DNA TGCGCCAGCAGCTTGGAAACAGGGGCGCAGGGTGAGCAGTTCTTC. Amino acid sequence: CASSLETGAQGEQFF.

The rearrangement uses TRBV7-2 and TRBJ1-2; D is uncertain. This CDR3 comprises 13 residues. V was shortened by 5 bases and J by 8 bases, with 15 bases between the two germline ends. The germline V gene has CDR1 SGHTA and CDR2 FQGNSA. CDR3 amino acids: CASSPRVTGGYTF. The CDR3 DNA is TGTGCCAGCAGCCCCCGGGTCACGGGAGGCTACACCTTC.

The chain combines TRBV5-6 with TRBJ1-5; 9 bases match TRBD1. The CDR3 has 17 residues. V lost 2 bases to trimming and J lost 0 bases; unmatched junction nucleotides: 6. Germline V CDR1 and CDR2: SGHDT, YYEEEE. Written as DNA, the CDR3 is TGTGCCAGCAGCTTTAGACAGGGGGTTTATAGCAATCAGCCCCAGCATTTT. Its protein product is CASSFRQGVYSNQPQHF.

The chain carries TRBV11-1 and TRBJ2-3; D gene uncertain. CDR1 SGHAT and CDR2 FQDESV come from the germline V gene (reference sequence). This CDR3 region has 17 residues. V dropped 2 bases and J dropped 0 bases, with 15 bases sitting between them. The CDR3 DNA is TGTGCCAGCAGCTTATCCGGTGCAGGAATGAGCACAGATACGCAGTATTTT. It encodes CASSLSGAGMSTDTQYF. The full variable domain, with the rest looked up from reference TRBV11-1 and TRBJ2-3, is EAEVAQSPRYKITEKSQAVAFWCDPISGHATLYWYRQILGQGPELLVQFQDESVVDDSQLPKDRFSAERLKGVDSTLKIQPAELGDSAMYLCASSLSGAGMSTDTQYFGPGTRLTVL.

This chain connects TRBV11-2 to TRBJ2-3; 9 bases line up with TRBD2. With V trimmed by 5 bases and J by 7 bases, 7 bases remained unmatched. This CDR3 contains 14 residues. CDR1 SGHAT and CDR2 FQNNGV come from the germline V gene. Here the CDR3 DNA reads TGTGCCAGCAGCCTGGGACTAGCTATTAATACGCAGTATTTT. It specifies CASSLGLAINTQYF.

The J gene is TRBJ2-5, the V gene TRBV29-1; D possibly corresponds to TRBD2 (5 bases). V was shortened by 2 bases and J by 3 bases, with 10 bases between the two germline ends. The CDR3 has 13 amino acids. CDR1 is SQVTM and CDR2 is ANQGSEA in the germline V gene. CDR3 in amino acids: CSVETGIEETQYF. DNA for the CDR3: TGCAGCGTTGAAACGGGGATAGAAGAGACCCAGTACTTC.

The chain combines TRBV5-6 with TRBJ2-2; TRBD1 matches at 8 bases. Germline lookup yields CDR1 SGHDT and CDR2 YYEEEE. V gave up 5 bases and J gave up 1 base; unmatched junction bases: 4. This CDR3 region has 15 residues. The CDR3 DNA follows: TGTGCCAGCAGACGGGACAGGTTGAACACCGGGGAGCTGTTTTTT. Translated: CASRRDRLNTGELFF.

This clone has only one observation. This chain uses TRBV7-2 with TRBJ2-1, with 11 bases fitting TRBD1. This CDR3 has 15 residues. Germline lookup yields CDR1 SGHTA and CDR2 FQGNSA. V was clipped by 5 bases and J by 8 bases; unmatched bases: 8. CDR3 region: CASSPGQGVFDEQFF. The CDR3 DNA is TGTGCCAGCAGCCCGGGACAGGGGGTGTTTGATGAGCAGTTCTTC.

The J gene is TRBJ2-1, the V gene TRBV4-1; D remains unclear. The CDR3 spans 18 residues. Deletions cut 1 base from V and 6 bases from J, with 22 bases between. The germline V gene has CDR1 MGHRA and CDR2 YSYEKL. The CDR3 is CASSQVNAGFSLRNEQFF. DNA for the CDR3: TGCGCCAGCAGCCAAGTTAACGCCGGTTTCTCCCTACGCAATGAGCAGTTCTTC.